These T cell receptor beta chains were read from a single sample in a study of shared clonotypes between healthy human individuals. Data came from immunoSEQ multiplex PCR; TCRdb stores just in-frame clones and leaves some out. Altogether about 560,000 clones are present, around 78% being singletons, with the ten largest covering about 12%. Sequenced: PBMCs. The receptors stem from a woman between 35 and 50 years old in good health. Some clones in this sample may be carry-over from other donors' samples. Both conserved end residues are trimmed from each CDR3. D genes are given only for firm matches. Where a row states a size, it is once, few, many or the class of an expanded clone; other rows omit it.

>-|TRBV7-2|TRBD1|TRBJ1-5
ASSLVGTGSNQPQH
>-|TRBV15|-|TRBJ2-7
ATSRDRDYEQY
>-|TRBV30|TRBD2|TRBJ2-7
AWSVSGIPVKPYEQY
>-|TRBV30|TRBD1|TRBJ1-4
AWSATPWDRGATNEKLF
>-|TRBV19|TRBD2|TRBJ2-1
ASSRFSGSVDEQF
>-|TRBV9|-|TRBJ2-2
ASSAGLLGGELF
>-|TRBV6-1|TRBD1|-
ASSGGTGGNTGELF
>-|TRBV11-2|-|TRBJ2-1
ASSLDLRWNEQF
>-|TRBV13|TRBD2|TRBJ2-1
ASSLNTGTSGRTYNEQF
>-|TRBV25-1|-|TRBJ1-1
APRGVPANTEAF
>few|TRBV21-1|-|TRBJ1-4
ASSFIGGCAEKLF
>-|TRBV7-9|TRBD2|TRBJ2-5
ASSLGTSGRANWETQY
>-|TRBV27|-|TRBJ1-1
ASSLSGGTEAF
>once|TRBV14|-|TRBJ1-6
ASSQDGFAPLH
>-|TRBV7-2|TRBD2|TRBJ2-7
ASSFVAGEGNEQY
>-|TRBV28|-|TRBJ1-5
ASRNRDLNSNQPQH
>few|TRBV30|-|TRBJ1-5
AWSGRTFLNQPQH
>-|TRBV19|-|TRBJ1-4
ASSIGNEKLF